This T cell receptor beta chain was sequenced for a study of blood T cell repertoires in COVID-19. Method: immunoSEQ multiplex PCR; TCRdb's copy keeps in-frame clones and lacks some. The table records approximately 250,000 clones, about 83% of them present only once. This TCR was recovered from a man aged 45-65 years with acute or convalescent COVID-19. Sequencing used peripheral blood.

CDR3: CAISASTGVDEKLFF. The CDR3 DNA is TGTGCCATCAGCGCATCGACAGGGGTTGATGAAAAACTGTTTTTT. J is TRBJ1-4 and V is TRBV10-3, with 8 bases lining up with TRBD1. The length of the CDR3 is 15 residues. Per the germline V gene, CDR1 is ENHRY and CDR2 is SYGVKD. Trimming at V came to 6 bases and at J to 6 bases, leaving 9 bases not matched to a gene.